Listed below are T cell receptor beta chains from one sample, sequenced in a study of T cells after yellow fever vaccination. A single record per CDR3 protein comes from TCRdb applying MiXCR to the 5' RACE reads. This table has hundreds of thousands of distinct CDR3 sequences, roughly a fifth appearing once. The sample consisted of PBMCs, taken 20 to 25 days after the first yellow fever vaccination. Receptors originate from a young man who received the YFV17D yellow fever vaccine. Both conserved end residues are part of each CDR3. A D gene is named only where the DNA matches it firmly. Only some rows state a clone size, as once, few, many or a class for expanded clones.

V	J	D	size	CDR3	DNA
TRBV7-9	TRBJ1-1	-	-	CASSLAALVDGGAFF	TGTGCCAGCAGCTTAGCAGCGTTGGTAGACGGCGGGGCTTTCTTT
TRBV18	TRBJ2-1	-	few	CASSPRFEVNEQFF	TGTGCCAGCTCACCCCGCTTCGAGGTGAATGAGCAGTTCTTC
TRBV20-1	TRBJ2-5	-	once	CSAQRGGEETQYF	TGCAGTGCTCAGAGGGGGGGGGAAGAGACCCAGTACTTC
TRBV29-1	TRBJ1-1	-	many	CSSGRGNTEAFF	TGCAGCTCGGGGAGGGGGAACACTGAAGCTTTCTTT
TRBV3-1	TRBJ2-2	TRBD1	few	CASGGQGSAYPGELFF	TGTGCCAGCGGCGGACAGGGAAGTGCATATCCCGGGGAGCTGTTTTTT
TRBV9	TRBJ2-6	-	few	CASSPLANSGANVLTF	TGTGCCAGCAGCCCACTAGCCAACTCTGGGGCCAACGTCCTGACTTTC
TRBV4-2	TRBJ1-4	-	few	CASSPAGGEKLFF	TGTGCCAGCAGCCCGGCAGGAGGCGAAAAACTGTTTTTT
TRBV9	TRBJ1-3	TRBD1	few	CASSVVGGWRGNTIYF	TGTGCCAGCAGCGTAGTAGGGGGCTGGAGAGGAAACACCATATATTTT
TRBV2	TRBJ2-1	TRBD2	many	CASRTSGGNEQFF	TGTGCCAGTCGGACTAGCGGGGGTAATGAGCAGTTCTTC
TRBV4-1	TRBJ2-5	-	few	CASSPEADGRETQYF	TGCGCCAGCAGCCCCGAGGCGGACGGGCGGGAGACCCAGTACTTC
TRBV5-1	TRBJ1-3	-	few	CASSLFGVAENTIYF	TGCGCCAGCAGCTTATTCGGGGTCGCGGAAAACACCATATATTTT
TRBV3-1	TRBJ1-6	-	few	CASSHGGAPRGNSPLHF	TGTGCCAGCAGCCACGGCGGGGCGCCGAGGGGAAATTCACCCCTCCACTTT
TRBV6-5	TRBJ2-1	TRBD2	-	CASSYSRTSGGVIYNEQFF	TGTGCCAGCAGTTACTCCCGGACTAGCGGGGGGGTCATTTACAATGAGCAGTTCTTC
TRBV6-2/TRBV6-3	TRBJ2-3	TRBD1	few	CASSPRDSGTDTQYF	TGTGCCAGCAGTCCCCGGGACAGCGGCACAGATACGCAGTATTTT
TRBV5-4	TRBJ2-7	-	few	CASSLVGARDEQYF	TGTGCCAGCAGCTTGGTCGGGGCTCGCGACGAGCAGTACTTC
TRBV18	TRBJ1-5	-	-	CASSPPGGWPQHF	TGTGCCAGCTCACCGCCCGGGGGTTGGCCCCAGCATTTT
TRBV5-1	TRBJ1-1	-	-	CASSLGHTLMNTEAFF	TGCGCCAGCAGCTTGGGACACACCCTGATGAACACTGAAGCTTTCTTT
TRBV7-2	TRBJ2-1	-	-	CAKGKKGGNEQFF	TGTGCCAAGGGGAAAAAGGGCGGCAATGAGCAGTTCTTC
TRBV30	TRBJ2-1	TRBD2	-	CAWSTGLAGVDEQFF	TGTGCCTGGAGTACGGGACTAGCGGGGGTAGATGAGCAGTTCTTC
TRBV7-2	TRBJ2-1	-	many	CASSLDPDYNEQFF	TGTGCCAGCAGCTTAGACCCCGATTACAATGAGCAGTTCTTC